This T cell receptor (beta chain) was obtained from a study of cytomegalovirus exposure and HLA in healthy donors. The CDR3 length is 15 residues. Per germline, CDR1 LGHNA and CDR2 YSLEER. Trimming cost V 6 bases and J 2 bases, with 16 bases left between them. Generated by immunoSEQ multiplex PCR, the TCRdb table keeps only in-frame clones and is missing some. The repertoire holds more than 300,000 clones, with 80% to 90% as singletons. The source is a woman under 30 in good health and CMV-seronegative. The material sequenced was PBMCs. The V and J genes are TRBV4-3 and TRBJ2-5; possible D gene TRBD1, 6 bases. As DNA, the CDR3 is TGCGCCAGCAGTTGGGGACATCAAACTCAAGAGACCCAGTACTTC. Its protein is CASSWGHQTQETQYF.